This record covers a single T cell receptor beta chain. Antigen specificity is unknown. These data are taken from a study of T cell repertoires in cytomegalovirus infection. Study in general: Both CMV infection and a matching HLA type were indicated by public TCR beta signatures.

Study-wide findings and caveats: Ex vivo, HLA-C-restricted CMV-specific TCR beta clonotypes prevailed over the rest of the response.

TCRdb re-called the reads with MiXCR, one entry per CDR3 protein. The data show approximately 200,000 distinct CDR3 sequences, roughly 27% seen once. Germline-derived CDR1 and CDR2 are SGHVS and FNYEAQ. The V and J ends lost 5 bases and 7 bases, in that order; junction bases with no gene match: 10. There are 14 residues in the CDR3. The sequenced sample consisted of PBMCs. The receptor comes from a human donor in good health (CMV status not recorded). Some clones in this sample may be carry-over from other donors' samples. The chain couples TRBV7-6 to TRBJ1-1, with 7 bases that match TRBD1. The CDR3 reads CASSPRTGSSEAFF. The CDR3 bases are TGTGCCAGCAGCCCAAGGACAGGTTCGAGTGAAGCTTTCTTT.